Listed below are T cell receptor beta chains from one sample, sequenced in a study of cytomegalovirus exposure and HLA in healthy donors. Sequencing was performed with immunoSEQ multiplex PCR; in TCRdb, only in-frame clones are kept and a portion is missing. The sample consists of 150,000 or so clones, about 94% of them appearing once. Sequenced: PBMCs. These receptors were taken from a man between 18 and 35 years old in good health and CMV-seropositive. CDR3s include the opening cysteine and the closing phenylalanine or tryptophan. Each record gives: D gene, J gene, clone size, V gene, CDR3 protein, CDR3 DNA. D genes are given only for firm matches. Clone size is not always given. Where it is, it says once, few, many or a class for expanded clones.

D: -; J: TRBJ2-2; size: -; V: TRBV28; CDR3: CASSSGQFTGELFF; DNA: TGTGCCAGCAGTTCAGGACAGTTCACCGGGGAGCTGTTTTTT
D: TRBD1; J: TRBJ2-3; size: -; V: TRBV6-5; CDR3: CASRDRGGTDTQYF; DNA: TGTGCCAGCAGGGACAGGGGGGGCACAGATACGCAGTATTTT
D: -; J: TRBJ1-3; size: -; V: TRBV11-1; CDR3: CASSPDSPNPGNTIYF; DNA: TGTGCCAGCAGCCCGGACTCCCCGAATCCTGGAAACACCATATATTTT
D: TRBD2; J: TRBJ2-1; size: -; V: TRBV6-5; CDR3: CASRPGLAGPNEQFF; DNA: TGTGCCAGCAGGCCGGGACTAGCGGGCCCCAATGAGCAGTTCTTC
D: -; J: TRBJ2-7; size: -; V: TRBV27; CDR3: CASSLRTEQEQYF; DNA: TGTGCCAGCAGCCTACGTACGGAGCAAGAGCAGTACTTC
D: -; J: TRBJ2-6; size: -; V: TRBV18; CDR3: CASSPTGSGANVLTF; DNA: TGTGCCAGCTCACCAACAGGGTCTGGGGCCAACGTCCTGACTTTC
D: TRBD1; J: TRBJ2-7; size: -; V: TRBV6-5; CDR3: CASRRTDRAEQYF; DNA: TGTGCCAGCAGACGAACTGACAGGGCCGAGCAGTACTTC
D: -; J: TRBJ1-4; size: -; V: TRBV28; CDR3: CASSLGGSLEKLFF; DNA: TGTGCCAGCAGTTTAGGGGGGTCCTTAGAAAAACTGTTTTTT
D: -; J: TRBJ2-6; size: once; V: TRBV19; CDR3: CASSIWESSGANVLTF; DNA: TGTGCCAGTAGTATTTGGGAGAGCTCTGGGGCCAACGTCCTGACTTTC
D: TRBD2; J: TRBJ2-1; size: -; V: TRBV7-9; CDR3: CASSFSSGTSGSQFF; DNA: TGTGCCAGCAGCTTTTCTTCCGGGACTAGCGGGAGTCAGTTCTTC
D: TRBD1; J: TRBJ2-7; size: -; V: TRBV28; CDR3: CAATGTGFYEQYF; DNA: TGTGCCGCCACGGGGACAGGGTTTTACGAGCAGTACTTC
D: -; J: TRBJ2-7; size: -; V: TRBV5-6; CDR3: CASSLVQEREQYF; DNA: TGTGCCAGCAGCTTGGTTCAAGAGCGGGAGCAGTACTTC
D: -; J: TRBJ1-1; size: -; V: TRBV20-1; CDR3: CSVMNTEAFF; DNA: TGCAGTGTAATGAACACTGAAGCTTTCTTT
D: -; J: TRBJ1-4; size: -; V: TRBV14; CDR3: CASSQGPYRATNEKLFF; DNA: TGTGCCAGCAGCCAAGGTCCCTACAGGGCGACTAATGAAAAACTGTTTTTT
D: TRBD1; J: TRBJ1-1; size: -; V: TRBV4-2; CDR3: CASTTDRADAFF; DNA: TGTGCCAGCACTACGGACAGGGCCGACGCTTTCTTT
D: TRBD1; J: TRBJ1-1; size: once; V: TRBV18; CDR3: CASSLRTGRGTEAFF; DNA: TGTGCCAGCTCTCTCAGGACAGGGCGGGGAACTGAAGCTTTCTTT
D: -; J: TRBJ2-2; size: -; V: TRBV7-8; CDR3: CASSLLPTGELFF; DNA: TGTGCCAGCAGCTTACTACCTACCGGGGAGCTGTTTTTT
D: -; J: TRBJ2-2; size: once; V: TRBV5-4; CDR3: CASSRFGAGELFF; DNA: -
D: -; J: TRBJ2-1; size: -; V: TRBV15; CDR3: CATSRVLVGANEQFF; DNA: TGTGCCACCAGCAGAGTTCTAGTGGGGGCCAATGAGCAGTTCTTC
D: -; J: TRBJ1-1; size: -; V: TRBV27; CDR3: CASNLRGGTEAFF; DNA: TGTGCCAGCAACCTGAGAGGGGGCACTGAAGCTTTCTTT
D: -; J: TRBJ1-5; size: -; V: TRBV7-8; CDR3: CASSLFSRGGQPQHF; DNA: TGTGCCAGCAGCCTCTTCTCCCGGGGAGGACAGCCCCAGCATTTT
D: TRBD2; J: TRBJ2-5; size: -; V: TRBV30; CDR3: CAWSLWGGETQYF; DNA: TGTGCCTGGAGTCTTTGGGGGGGAGAGACCCAGTACTTC
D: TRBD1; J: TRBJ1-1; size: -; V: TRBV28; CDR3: CAITTGAEAFF; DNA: TGTGCCATCACAACAGGGGCTGAAGCTTTCTTT
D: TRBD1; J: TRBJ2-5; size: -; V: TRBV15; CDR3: CATSRAQGARETQYF; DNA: TGTGCCACCAGCAGAGCACAGGGGGCACGAGAGACCCAGTACTTC
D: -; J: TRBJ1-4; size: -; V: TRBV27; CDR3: CASSTSYPGLNEKLFF; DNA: TGTGCCAGCAGTACTTCTTACCCAGGACTAAATGAAAAACTGTTTTTT
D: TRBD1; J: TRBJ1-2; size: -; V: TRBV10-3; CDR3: CAISGTGLNYGYTF; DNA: TGTGCCATCAGCGGGACAGGCCTTAACTATGGCTACACCTTC
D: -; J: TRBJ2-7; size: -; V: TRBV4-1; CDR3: CASSQDRASVYEQYF; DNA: TGCGCCAGCAGCCAAGATCGGGCTAGCGTCTACGAGCAGTACTTC
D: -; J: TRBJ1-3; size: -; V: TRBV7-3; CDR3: CASSLTSGMGGNTIYF; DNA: TGTGCCAGCAGCTTAACCTCGGGAATGGGCGGAAACACCATATATTTT
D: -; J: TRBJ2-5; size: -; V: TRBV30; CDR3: CAWTEYQETQYF; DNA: TGTGCCTGGACGGAGTACCAAGAGACCCAGTACTTC
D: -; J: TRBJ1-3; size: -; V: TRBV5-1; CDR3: CASSLAGPSGNTIYF; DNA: TGCGCCAGCAGCTTGGCTGGGCCCTCTGGAAACACCATATATTTT
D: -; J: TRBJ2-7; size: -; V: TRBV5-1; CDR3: CASSLGQGSEQYF; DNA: TGCGCCAGCAGCTTGGGTCAGGGGTCTGAGCAGTACTTC
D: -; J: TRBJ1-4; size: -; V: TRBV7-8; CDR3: CASTLAGDLEKLFF; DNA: TGTGCCAGCACCTTGGCAGGCGACCTTGAAAAACTGTTTTTT
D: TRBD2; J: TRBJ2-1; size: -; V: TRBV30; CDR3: CAWSVQPGRTGGPHNEQFF; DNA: TGTGCCTGGAGTGTACAACCGGGACGAACGGGAGGCCCACACAATGAGCAGTTCTTC
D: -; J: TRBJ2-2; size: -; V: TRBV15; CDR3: CATSRDPAAGARAGELFF; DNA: TGTGCCACCAGCAGAGATCCTGCGGCAGGGGCAAGGGCCGGGGAGCTGTTTTTT
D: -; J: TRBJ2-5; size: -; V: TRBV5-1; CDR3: CASSKRVQETQYF; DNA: TGCGCCAGCAGCAAGAGGGTCCAAGAGACCCAGTACTTC
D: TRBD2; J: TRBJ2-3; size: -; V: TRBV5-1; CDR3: CASSLPASGRSDTQYF; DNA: TGCGCCAGCAGCTTGCCGGCTAGCGGGAGATCAGATACGCAGTATTTT
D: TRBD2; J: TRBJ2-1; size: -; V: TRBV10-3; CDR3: CAISQTSGIYNEQFF; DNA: TGTGCCATCAGCCAGACTAGCGGGATCTACAATGAGCAGTTCTTC
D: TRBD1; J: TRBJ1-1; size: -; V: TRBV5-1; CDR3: CASSLTGTGVAFSTEAFF; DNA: TGCGCCAGCAGCCTGACCGGGACAGGGGTCGCTTTCAGCACTGAAGCTTTCTTT
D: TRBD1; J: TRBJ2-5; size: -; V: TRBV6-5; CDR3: CASSYSAGGAETQYF; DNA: TGTGCCAGCAGTTACTCGGCAGGGGGCGCGGAGACCCAGTACTTC
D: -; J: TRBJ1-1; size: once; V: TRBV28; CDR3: CASSERTMGFEAFF; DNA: TGTGCCAGCAGTGAAAGGACAATGGGGTTTGAAGCTTTCTTT
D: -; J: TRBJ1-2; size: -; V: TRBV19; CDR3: CASRVGGLDGYTF; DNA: TGTGCCAGTAGGGTCGGGGGGCTGGATGGCTACACCTTC
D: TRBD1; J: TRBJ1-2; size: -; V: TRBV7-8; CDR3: CASSLSRGFGYTF; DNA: TGTGCCAGCAGCCTAAGCAGGGGGTTTGGCTACACCTTC
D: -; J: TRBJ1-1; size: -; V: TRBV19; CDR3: CASSMEAAFNTEAFF; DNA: TGTGCCAGTAGTATGGAGGCAGCCTTCAACACTGAAGCTTTCTTT
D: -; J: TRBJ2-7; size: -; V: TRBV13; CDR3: CASSRDSFEQYF; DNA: TGTGCCAGCAGCCGTGACAGTTTCGAGCAGTACTTC
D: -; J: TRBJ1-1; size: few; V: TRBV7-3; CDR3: CASSLSRNTEAFF; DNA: TGTGCCAGCAGCTTATCCCGGAACACTGAAGCTTTCTTT
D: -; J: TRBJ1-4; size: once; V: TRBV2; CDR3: CASSDQGEKLFF; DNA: TGTGCCAGCAGTGACCAGGGCGAAAAACTGTTTTTT
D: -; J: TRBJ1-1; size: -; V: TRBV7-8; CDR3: CASSLTGVGGTTEAFF; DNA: TGTGCCAGCAGCTTAACCGGGGTCGGGGGGACCACTGAAGCTTTCTTT
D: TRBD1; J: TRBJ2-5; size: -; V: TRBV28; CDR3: CASRQGAQETQYF; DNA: TGTGCCAGCCGACAGGGGGCACAAGAGACCCAGTACTTC
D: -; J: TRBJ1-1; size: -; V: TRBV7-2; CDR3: CASSLQGNTEAFF; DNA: TGTGCCAGCAGTTTACAGGGGAACACTGAAGCTTTCTTT
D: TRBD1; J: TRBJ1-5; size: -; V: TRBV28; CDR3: CASSTGTATYQPQHF; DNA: TGTGCCAGCTCCACTGGGACAGCGACCTATCAGCCCCAGCATTTT
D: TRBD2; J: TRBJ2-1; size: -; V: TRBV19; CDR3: CASASGDEQFF; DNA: TGTGCCAGTGCTAGCGGAGATGAGCAGTTCTTC
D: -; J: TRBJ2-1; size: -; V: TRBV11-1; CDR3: CASSLGAGPHNEQFF; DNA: TGTGCCAGCAGCTTAGGGGCGGGACCCCACAATGAGCAGTTCTTC
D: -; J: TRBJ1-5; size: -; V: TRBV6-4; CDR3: CASSDNKVPQGFGNQPQHF; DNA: TGTGCCAGCAGTGACAATAAAGTACCTCAGGGGTTCGGCAATCAGCCCCAGCATTTT
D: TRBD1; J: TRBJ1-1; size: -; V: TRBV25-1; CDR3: CASSELFDRGSEAFF; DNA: TGTGCCAGCAGTGAATTGTTTGACAGGGGATCTGAAGCTTTCTTT